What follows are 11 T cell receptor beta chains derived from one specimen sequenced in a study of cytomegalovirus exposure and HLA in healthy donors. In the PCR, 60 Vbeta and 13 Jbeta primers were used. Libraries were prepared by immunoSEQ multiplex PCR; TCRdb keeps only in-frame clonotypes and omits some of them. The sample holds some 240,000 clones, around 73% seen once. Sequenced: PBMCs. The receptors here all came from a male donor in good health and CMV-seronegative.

CDR3 bases: TGTGCCAGCAGCTTGTTCGGGATTGGCTATGGCTACACCTTC. This codes for CASSLFGIGYGYTF. This chain links TRBV28 with TRBJ1-2; D is undetermined. V was shortened by 6 bases and J by 4 bases, with 15 bases between the two germline ends. CDR3 length: 14 amino acids. Germline loops: CDR1 MDHEN, CDR2 SYDVKM.

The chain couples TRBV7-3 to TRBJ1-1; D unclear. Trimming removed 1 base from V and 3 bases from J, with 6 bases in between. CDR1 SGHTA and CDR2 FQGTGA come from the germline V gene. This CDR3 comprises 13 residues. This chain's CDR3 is CASSLSADTEAFF. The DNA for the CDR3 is TGTGCCAGCAGCTTAAGCGCTGACACTGAAGCTTTCTTT.

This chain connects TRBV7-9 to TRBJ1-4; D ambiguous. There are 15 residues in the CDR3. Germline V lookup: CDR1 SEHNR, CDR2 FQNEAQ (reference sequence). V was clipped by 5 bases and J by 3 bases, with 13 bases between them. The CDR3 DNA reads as TGTGCCAGCAGCGCCAACAGAGACGCTAATGAAAAACTGTTTTTT. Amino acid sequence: CASSANRDANEKLFF.

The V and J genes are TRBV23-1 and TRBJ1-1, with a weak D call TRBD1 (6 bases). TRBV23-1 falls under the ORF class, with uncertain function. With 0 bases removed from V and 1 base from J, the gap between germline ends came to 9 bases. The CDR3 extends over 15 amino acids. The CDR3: CASSQSAGENTEAFF. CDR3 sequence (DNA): TGCGCCAGCAGTCAATCGGCAGGGGAGAACACTGAAGCTTTCTTT.

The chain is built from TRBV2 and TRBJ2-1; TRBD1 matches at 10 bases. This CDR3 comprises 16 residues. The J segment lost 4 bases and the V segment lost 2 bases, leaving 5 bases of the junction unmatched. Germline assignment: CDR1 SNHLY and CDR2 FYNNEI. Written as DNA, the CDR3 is TGTGCCAGCAGTGAACAGGGACAGGGGTGGTACAATGAGCAGTTCTTC. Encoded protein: CASSEQGQGWYNEQFF.

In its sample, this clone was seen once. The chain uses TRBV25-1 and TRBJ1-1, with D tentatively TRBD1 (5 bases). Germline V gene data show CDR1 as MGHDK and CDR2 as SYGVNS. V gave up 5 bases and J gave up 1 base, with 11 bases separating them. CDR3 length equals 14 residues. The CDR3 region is CASSPGGTNTEAFF. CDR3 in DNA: TGTGCCAGCAGTCCAGGAGGGACGAACACTGAAGCTTTCTTT.

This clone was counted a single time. The CDR3 sequence is CASSFLGTGNEKLFF. The CDR3 DNA reads as TGCGCCAGCAGCTTCCTTGGGACAGGGAATGAAAAACTGTTTTTT. This chain joins TRBV5-1 and TRBJ1-4, with 9 bases matching TRBD1. Germline CDR1 and CDR2: SGHRS and YFSETQ. This CDR3 is 15 amino acids long. Germline trimming cut 2 bases from V and 5 bases from J; bases unmatched to any gene: 4.

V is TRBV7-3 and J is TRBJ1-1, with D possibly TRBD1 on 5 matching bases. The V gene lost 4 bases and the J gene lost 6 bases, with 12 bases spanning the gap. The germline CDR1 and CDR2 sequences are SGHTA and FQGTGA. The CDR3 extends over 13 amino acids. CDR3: CASSSYLGAEAFF. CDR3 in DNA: TGTGCCAGCAGCTCCTATCTAGGGGCTGAAGCTTTCTTT.

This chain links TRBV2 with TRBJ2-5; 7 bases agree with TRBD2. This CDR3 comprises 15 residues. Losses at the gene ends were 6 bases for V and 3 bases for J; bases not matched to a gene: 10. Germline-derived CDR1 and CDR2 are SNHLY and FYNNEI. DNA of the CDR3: TGTGCCAGCAGGCTAGCGGCCCTGAGAGAAGAGACCCAGTACTTC. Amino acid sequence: CASRLAALREETQYF.

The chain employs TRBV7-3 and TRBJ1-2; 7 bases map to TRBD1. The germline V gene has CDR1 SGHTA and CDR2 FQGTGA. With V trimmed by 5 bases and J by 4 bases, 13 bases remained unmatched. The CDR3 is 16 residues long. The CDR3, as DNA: TGTGCCAGCAGCCCAGACGGGGGGGGGACAGCCTATGGCTACACCTTC. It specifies CASSPDGGGTAYGYTF. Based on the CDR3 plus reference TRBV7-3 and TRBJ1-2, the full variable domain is GAGVSQTPSNKVTEKGKYVELRCDPISGHTALYWYRQSLGQGPEFLIYFQGTGAADDSGLPNDRFFAVRPEGSVSTLKIQRTERGDSAVYLCASSPDGGGTAYGYTFGSGTRLTVV.

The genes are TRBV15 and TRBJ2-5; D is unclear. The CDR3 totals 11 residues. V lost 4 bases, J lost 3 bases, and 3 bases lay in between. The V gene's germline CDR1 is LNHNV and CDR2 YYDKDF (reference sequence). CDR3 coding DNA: TGTGCCACCAGCACGGAAGAGACCCAGTACTTC. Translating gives CATSTEETQYF. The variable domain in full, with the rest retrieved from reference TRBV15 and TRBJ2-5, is DAMVIQNPRYQVTQFGKPVTLSCSQTLNHNVMYWYQQKSSQAPKLLFHYYDKDFNNEADTPDNFQSRRPNTSFCFLDIRSPGLGDTAMYLCATSTEETQYFGPGTRLLVL.